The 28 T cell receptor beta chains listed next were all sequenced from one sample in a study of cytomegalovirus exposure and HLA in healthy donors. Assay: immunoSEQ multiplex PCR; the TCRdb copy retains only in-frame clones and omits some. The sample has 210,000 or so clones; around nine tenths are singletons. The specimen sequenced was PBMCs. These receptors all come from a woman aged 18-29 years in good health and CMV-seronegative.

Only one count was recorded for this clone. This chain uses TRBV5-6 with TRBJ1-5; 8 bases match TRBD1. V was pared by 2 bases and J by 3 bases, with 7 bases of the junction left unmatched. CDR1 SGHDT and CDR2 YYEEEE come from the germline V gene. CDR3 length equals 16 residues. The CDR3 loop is CASSFWTGRPNQPQHF. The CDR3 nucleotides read TGTGCCAGCAGCTTTTGGACAGGGCGGCCCAATCAGCCCCAGCATTTT.

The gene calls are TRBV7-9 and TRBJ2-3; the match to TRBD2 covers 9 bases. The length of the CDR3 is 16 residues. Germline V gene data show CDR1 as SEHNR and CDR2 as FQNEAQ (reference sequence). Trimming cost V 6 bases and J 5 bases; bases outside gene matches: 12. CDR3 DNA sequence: TGTGCCAGCAGGCGAGGGCTAGCGGGATCCGGAGATACGCAGTATTTT. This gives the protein CASRRGLAGSGDTQYF.

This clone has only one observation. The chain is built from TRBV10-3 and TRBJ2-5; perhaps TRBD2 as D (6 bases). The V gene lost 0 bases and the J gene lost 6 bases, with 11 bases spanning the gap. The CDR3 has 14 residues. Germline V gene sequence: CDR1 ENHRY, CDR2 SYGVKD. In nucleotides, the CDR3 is TGTGCCATCAGTGAGTCGGAGGGGATGAAGACCCAGTACTTC. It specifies CAISESEGMKTQYF.

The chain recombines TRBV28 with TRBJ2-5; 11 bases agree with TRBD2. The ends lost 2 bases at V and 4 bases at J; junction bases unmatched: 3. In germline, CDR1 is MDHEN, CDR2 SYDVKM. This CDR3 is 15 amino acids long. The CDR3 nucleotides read TGTGCCAGCAGTTTACGACTAGCGGGAATAGAGACCCAGTACTTC. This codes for CASSLRLAGIETQYF.

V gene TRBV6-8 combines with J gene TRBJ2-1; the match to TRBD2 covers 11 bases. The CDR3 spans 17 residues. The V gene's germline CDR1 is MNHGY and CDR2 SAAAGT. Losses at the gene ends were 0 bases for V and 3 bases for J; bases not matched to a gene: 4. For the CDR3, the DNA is TGTGCCAGCAGTTACTCTCTTGGGACTAGCGGCTACAATGAGCAGTTCTTC. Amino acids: CASSYSLGTSGYNEQFF.

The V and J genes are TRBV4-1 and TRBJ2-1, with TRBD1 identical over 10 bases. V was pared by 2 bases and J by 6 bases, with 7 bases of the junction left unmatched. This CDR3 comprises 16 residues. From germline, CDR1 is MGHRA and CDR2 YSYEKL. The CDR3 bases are TGCGCCAGCAGCCAACTACCGGGACAGGGGAGCAATGAGCAGTTCTTC. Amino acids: CASSQLPGQGSNEQFF.

This chain's CDR3 is CASSLSWATGWHYEQYF. DNA for the CDR3: TGTGCCAGCAGTTTATCTTGGGCTACAGGGTGGCATTACGAGCAGTACTTC. The genes are TRBV27 and TRBJ2-7; possibly TRBD1 for D (6 bases). V lost 0 bases and J 4 bases, leaving 19 bases between the germline ends. The CDR3 spans 17 residues. The germline V gene has CDR1 MNHEY and CDR2 SMNVEV (reference sequence).

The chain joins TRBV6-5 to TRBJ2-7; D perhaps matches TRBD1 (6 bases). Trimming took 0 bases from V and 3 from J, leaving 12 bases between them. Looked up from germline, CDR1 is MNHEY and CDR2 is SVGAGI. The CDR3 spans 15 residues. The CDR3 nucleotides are TGTGCCAGCAGTTACTCGTGGGACAACCTCTACGAGCAGTACTTC. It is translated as CASSYSWDNLYEQYF.

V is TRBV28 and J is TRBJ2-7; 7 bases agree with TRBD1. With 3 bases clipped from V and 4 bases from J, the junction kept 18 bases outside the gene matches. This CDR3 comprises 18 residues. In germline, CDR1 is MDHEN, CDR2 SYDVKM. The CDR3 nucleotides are TGTGCCAGCAGTTTTAGTTTTACGAGTCGGACAGGTACTTACGAGCAGTACTTC. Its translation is CASSFSFTSRTGTYEQYF.

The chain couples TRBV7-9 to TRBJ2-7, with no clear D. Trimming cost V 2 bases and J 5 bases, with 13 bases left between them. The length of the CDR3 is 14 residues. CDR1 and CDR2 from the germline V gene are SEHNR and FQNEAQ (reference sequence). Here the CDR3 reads CASSLLNAANEQYF. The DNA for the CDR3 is TGTGCCAGCAGCTTACTAAATGCGGCAAACGAGCAGTACTTC.

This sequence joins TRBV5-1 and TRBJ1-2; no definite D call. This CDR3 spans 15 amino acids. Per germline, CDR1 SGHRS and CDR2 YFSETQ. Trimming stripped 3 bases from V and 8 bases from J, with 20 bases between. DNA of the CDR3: TGCGCCAGCAGCTCCGAGATGACACCGAAGGTGGGCTACACCTTC. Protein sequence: CASSSEMTPKVGYTF.

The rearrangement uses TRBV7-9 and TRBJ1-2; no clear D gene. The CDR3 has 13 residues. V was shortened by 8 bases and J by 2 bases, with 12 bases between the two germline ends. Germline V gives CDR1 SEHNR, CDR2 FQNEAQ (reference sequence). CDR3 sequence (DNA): TGTGCCAGCGCGAAGATGAGGAACTATGGCTACACCTTC. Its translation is CASAKMRNYGYTF.

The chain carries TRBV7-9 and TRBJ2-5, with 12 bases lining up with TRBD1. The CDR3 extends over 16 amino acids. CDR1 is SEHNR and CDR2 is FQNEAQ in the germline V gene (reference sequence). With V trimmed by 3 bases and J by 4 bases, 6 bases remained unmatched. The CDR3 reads CASSFLGDRGRETQYF. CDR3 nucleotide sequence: TGTGCCAGCAGCTTCTTGGGGGACAGGGGGCGAGAGACCCAGTACTTC.

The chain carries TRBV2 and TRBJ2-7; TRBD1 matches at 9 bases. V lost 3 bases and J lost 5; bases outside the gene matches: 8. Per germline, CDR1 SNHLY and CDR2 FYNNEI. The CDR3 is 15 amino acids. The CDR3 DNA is TGTGCCAGCAGTGACGTTGGACAGGGGAAGGACGAGCAGTACTTC. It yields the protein CASSDVGQGKDEQYF.

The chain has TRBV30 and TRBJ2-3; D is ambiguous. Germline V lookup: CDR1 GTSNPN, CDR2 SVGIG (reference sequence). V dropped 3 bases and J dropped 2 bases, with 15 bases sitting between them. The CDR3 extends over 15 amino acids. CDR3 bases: TGTGCCTGGAGCCCTGCGTATGATTTCACAGATACGCAGTATTTT. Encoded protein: CAWSPAYDFTDTQYF.

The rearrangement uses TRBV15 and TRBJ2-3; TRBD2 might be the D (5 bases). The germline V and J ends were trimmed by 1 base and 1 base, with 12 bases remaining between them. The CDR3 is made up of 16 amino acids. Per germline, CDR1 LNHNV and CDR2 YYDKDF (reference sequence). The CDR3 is CATSRGGKVRTDTQYF. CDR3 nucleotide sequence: TGTGCCACCAGCAGAGGAGGGAAAGTCCGCACAGATACGCAGTATTTT.

The CDR3 DNA is TGTGCCAGCAGCCAAGTAATTGGGGGCAGTTACGCTAACTATGGCTACACCTTC. Protein: CASSQVIGGSYANYGYTF. The gene calls are TRBV4-2 and TRBJ1-2, with D possibly matching TRBD1 (6 bases). Germline V gives CDR1 LGHNA, CDR2 YNFKEQ. V was clipped by 1 base and J by 0 bases, with 18 bases between them. CDR3 length: 18 residues.

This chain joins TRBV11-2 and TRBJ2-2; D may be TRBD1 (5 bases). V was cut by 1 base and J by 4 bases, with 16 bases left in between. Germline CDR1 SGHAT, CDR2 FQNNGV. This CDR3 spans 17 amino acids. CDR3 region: CASSLVAGLSSTGELFF. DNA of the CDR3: TGTGCCAGCAGCTTAGTAGCAGGGCTCTCGTCCACCGGGGAGCTGTTTTTT.

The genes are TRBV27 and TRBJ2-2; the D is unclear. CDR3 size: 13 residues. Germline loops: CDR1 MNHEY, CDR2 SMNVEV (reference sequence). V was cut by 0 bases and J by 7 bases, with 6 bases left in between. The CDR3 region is CASSLSSGGELFF. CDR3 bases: TGTGCCAGCAGTTTATCCTCAGGCGGGGAGCTGTTTTTT.

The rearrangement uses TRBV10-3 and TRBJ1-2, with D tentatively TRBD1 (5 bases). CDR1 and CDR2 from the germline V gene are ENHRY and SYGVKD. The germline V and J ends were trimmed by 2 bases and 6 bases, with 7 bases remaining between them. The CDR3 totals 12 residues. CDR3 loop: CAISEVGHGYTF. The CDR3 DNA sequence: TGTGCCATCAGTGAGGTGGGGCATGGCTACACCTTC.

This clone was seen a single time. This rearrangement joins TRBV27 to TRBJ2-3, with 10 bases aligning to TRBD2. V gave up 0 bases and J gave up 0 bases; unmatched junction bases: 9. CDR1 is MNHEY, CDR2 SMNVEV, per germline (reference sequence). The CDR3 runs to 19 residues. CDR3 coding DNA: TGTGCCAGCAGTTTATCGGGACTAGCGATAACATCTAGCACAGATACGCAGTATTTT. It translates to CASSLSGLAITSSTDTQYF.

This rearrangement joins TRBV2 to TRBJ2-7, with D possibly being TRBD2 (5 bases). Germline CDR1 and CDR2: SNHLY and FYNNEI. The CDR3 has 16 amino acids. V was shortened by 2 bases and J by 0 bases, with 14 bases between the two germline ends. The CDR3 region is CASSESGRGFSYEQYF. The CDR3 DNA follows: TGTGCCAGCAGTGAAAGTGGCCGGGGTTTCTCCTACGAGCAGTACTTC.

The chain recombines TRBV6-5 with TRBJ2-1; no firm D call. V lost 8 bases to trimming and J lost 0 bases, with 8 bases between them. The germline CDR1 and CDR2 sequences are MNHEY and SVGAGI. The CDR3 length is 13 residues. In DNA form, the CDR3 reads TGTGCCAGCTCAGTTGGCTCCTACAATGAGCAGTTCTTC. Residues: CASSVGSYNEQFF.

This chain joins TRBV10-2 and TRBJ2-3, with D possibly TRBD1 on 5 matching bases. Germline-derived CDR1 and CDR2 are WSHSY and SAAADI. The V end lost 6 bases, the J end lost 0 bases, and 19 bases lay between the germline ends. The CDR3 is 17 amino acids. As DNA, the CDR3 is TGCGCCAGCAGAGCTTTAGGGGTCAGCGTAAGCACAGATACGCAGTATTTT. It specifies CASRALGVSVSTDTQYF.

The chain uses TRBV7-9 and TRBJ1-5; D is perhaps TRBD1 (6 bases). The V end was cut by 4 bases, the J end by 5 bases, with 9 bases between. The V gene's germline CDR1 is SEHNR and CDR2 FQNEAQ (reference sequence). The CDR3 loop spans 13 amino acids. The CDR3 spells CASSSTGDQPQHF. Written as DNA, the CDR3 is TGTGCCAGCAGCTCGACAGGAGATCAGCCCCAGCATTTT.

CDR3 in DNA: TGCGCCAGCAGCTTGGGGTACCAGTACAATGAGCAGTTCTTC. Translation: CASSLGYQYNEQFF. The gene calls are TRBV5-1 and TRBJ2-1; D uncertain. The CDR3 has 14 residues. Trimming removed 0 bases from V and 4 bases from J, with 8 bases in between. Germline CDR1 is SGHRS and CDR2 is YFSETQ.

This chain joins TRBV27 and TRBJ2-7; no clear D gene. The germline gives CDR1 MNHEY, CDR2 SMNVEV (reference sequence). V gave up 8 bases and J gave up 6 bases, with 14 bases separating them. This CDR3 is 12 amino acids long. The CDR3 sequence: CASGFIGAEQYF. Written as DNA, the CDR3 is TGTGCCAGCGGGTTTATTGGAGCCGAGCAGTACTTC.

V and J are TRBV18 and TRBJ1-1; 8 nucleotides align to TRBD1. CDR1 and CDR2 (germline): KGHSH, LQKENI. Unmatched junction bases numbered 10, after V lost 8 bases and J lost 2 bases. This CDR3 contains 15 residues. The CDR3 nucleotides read TGTGCCAGCCTTAATTCAGGGGGCGATAACACTGAAGCTTTCTTT. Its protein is CASLNSGGDNTEAFF.